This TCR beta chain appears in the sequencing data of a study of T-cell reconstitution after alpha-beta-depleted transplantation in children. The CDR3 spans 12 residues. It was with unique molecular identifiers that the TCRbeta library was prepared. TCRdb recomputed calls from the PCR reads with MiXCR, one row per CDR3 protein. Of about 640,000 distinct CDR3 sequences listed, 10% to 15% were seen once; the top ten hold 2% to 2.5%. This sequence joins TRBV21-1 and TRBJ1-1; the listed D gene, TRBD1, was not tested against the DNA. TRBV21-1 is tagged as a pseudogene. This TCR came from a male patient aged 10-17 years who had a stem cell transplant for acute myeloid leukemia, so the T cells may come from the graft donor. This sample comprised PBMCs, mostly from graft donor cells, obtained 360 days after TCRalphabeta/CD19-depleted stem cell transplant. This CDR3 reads CASSMRCRQAFF. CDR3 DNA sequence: TGTGCCAGCAGCATGCGTTGCCGACAGGCTTTCTTT.